The clone carrying this T cell receptor (beta chain) was detected only once. Its antigen is unidentified. Once obtained from cultured CD4+ T cells, the DNA was sequenced using the Oncomine TCR Beta short-read assay. Once CD4+ T cells had been cultured, genomic DNA was extracted from them. TCRdb reprocessed the PCR reads with MiXCR, giving one entry per CDR3 protein. The table shows 10,000 to 15,000 distinct CDR3 sequences, with roughly 47% occurring only once. As for treatment: 10-day PBMC culture with coronavirus spike peptide pools or control peptides (ViraFEST assay). Positive PCR dates spanned March to December 2020, predating US Alpha, Beta and Delta variants. Trimming left V 10 bases short and J 6 bases short, with 17 bases between. Germline lookup yields CDR1 MNHNS and CDR2 SASEGT. This CDR3 region has 13 residues. The data were taken from a study of vaccination and CD4 T cells after COVID-19. Study conclusions and caveats: Spike mono-reactive status applied to 304 of 307 vaccine-specific clones in convalescent patients.

The source material was CD4+ T cells from blood, cultured in vitro. The chain recombines TRBV6-1 with TRBJ2-3, with D possibly matching TRBD1 (5 bases). The source is a human donor who had recovered from COVID-19. CDR3 DNA: TGTGCCACAGGGCGTCCTCCCAAGGATACGCAGTATTTT. It yields the protein CATGRPPKDTQYF.